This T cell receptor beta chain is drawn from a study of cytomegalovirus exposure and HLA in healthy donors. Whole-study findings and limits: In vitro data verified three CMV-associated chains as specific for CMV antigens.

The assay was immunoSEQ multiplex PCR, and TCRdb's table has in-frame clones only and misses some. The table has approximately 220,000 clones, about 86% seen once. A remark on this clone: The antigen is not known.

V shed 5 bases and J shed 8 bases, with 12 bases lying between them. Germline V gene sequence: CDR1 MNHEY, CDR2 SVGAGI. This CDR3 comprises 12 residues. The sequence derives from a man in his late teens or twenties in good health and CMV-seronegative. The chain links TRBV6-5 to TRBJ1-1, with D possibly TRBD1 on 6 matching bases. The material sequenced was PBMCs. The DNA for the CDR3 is TGTGCCAGCAGTCACCCCGACAGGGAAGCTTTCTTT. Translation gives CASSHPDREAFF.